One sample yielded the 16 T cell receptor beta chains listed below, sequenced in a study of blood T cell repertoires in COVID-19. The assay was immunoSEQ multiplex PCR, and TCRdb's table has in-frame clones only and misses some. Among about 360,000 clones, around 84% were seen once, and the ten largest hold around 3%. The specimen sequenced was peripheral blood. These receptors were obtained from a human donor in a cohort sampled during active COVID-19.

The J gene is TRBJ2-7, the V gene TRBV9; 8 bases match TRBD1. The CDR3 extends over 17 amino acids. Germline V gene lookup returns CDR1 SGDLS and CDR2 YYNGEE. V shed 5 bases and J 2 bases; nucleotides not matched to a gene: 15. CDR3 nucleotide sequence: TGTGCCAGCAGTCCGTATGACAGGGGCCCCTTCCCCTACGAGCAGTACTTC. This codes for CASSPYDRGPFPYEQYF.

J is TRBJ2-1 and V is TRBV5-1; TRBD2 matches 10 bases. The junction had 10 bases not matched to a gene; V was cut back by 3 bases and J by 4 bases. The germline V gene encodes CDR1 SGHRS and CDR2 YFSETQ. The CDR3 is 17 amino acids. This CDR3 reads CASSSWSLAGAYNEQFF. For the CDR3, the DNA is TGCGCCAGCAGCTCTTGGTCCCTAGCGGGAGCTTACAATGAGCAGTTCTTC.

This chain connects TRBV19 to TRBJ2-2, with 8 bases aligning to TRBD1. V gave up 7 bases and J gave up 9 bases; unmatched junction bases: 10. Per the germline V gene, CDR1 is LNHDA and CDR2 is SQIVND (reference sequence). The CDR3 is made up of 14 amino acids. The CDR3 reads CASTGQGEWRELFF. The CDR3 DNA reads as TGTGCCAGTACAGGACAGGGAGAATGGAGGGAGCTGTTTTTT.

The chain uses TRBV7-2 and TRBJ2-3, with D uncertain. CDR1 and CDR2 from the germline V gene are SGHTA and FQGNSA. The CDR3 sequence is 13 residues long. V was trimmed by 5 bases and J by 2 bases, leaving 8 bases between them. CDR3 DNA: TGTGCCAGCAGCCTCTTAATCACAGATACGCAGTATTTT. It yields the protein CASSLLITDTQYF.

The rearrangement uses TRBV19 and TRBJ2-7, with TRBD1 as a possible D gene (5 bases). The CDR3 spans 14 residues. CDR1 and CDR2 from the germline V gene are LNHDA and SQIVND (reference sequence). V lost 1 base to trimming and J lost 6 bases, with 13 bases between them. The CDR3 DNA reads TGTGCCAGTAGTATAGGGACAAGGGCCTCCGAGCAGTACTTC. Translated: CASSIGTRASEQYF.

This rearrangement joins TRBV28 to TRBJ2-1, with TRBD2 as a possible D gene (6 bases). From germline, CDR1 is MDHEN and CDR2 SYDVKM. This CDR3 region has 14 residues. V gave up 7 bases and J gave up 3 bases, with 13 bases separating them. Here the CDR3 reads CASNSPGDYNEQFF. In DNA form, the CDR3 reads TGTGCCAGCAACTCCCCGGGAGACTACAATGAGCAGTTCTTC.

V and J are TRBV5-4 and TRBJ1-1; possibly TRBD1 for D (5 bases). The germline V gene has CDR1 SGHNT and CDR2 YYREEE (reference sequence). V lost 7 bases and J 1 base, leaving 17 bases between the germline ends. The CDR3 spans 15 residues. The CDR3 region is CASRPGLDKNTEAFF. The CDR3 nucleotides read TGTGCCAGCCGCCCCGGCTTGGACAAGAACACTGAAGCTTTCTTT.

The chain joins TRBV6-5 to TRBJ2-1; the match to TRBD1 covers 7 bases. V shed 4 bases and J 7 bases; nucleotides not matched to a gene: 1. Germline CDR1 MNHEY, CDR2 SVGAGI. The CDR3 has 12 residues. The chain's CDR3 is CASSFRGNEQFF. The CDR3 DNA follows: TGTGCCAGCAGTTTCAGGGGGAATGAGCAGTTCTTC.

This chain links TRBV6-5 with TRBJ1-4; TRBD1 is a possible D gene (6 bases). Per germline, CDR1 MNHEY and CDR2 SVGAGI. V lost 6 bases, J lost 4 bases, and 15 bases lay in between. The CDR3 covers 15 residues. The CDR3, as DNA: TGTGCCAGCAGCAGAACGGGGGGCCTTAATGAAAAACTGTTTTTT. Translated: CASSRTGGLNEKLFF.

The rearrangement joins TRBV18 to TRBJ2-7; TRBD1 matches 9 bases. Germline loops: CDR1 KGHSH, CDR2 LQKENI. The CDR3 has 13 residues. V trimming: 4 bases; J trimming: 7 bases; junction bases outside the gene matches: 5. The CDR3: CASSQGQGREQYF. The CDR3 DNA sequence: TGTGCCAGCTCACAAGGACAGGGGAGGGAGCAGTACTTC.

The chain combines TRBV5-1 with TRBJ2-5, with a tentative D call TRBD1 (6 bases). The CDR3 runs 14 residues. Germline CDR1 is SGHRS and CDR2 is YFSETQ. Trimming pared 0 bases from V and 3 bases from J, leaving 9 bases between. The CDR3 nucleotides are TGCGCCAGCAGCTTGGACAGGGACGAAGAGACCCAGTACTTC. Protein sequence: CASSLDRDEETQYF.

In its sample, this clone was seen once. The V gene is TRBV13, the J gene TRBJ1-3; 8 bases align to TRBD1. Germline CDR1 reads PRHDT; CDR2 reads FYEKMQ (reference sequence). The CDR3 spans 16 residues. V shed 4 bases and J 3 bases; nucleotides not matched to a gene: 8. This CDR3 reads CASSSTPRGHGNTIYF. CDR3 bases: TGTGCCAGCAGCTCAACCCCCAGGGGGCATGGAAACACCATATATTTT.

Only one count was recorded for this clone. This chain links TRBV5-4 with TRBJ2-5, with a tentative D call TRBD1 (5 bases). Germline CDR1 reads SGHNT; CDR2 reads YYREEE (reference sequence). V lost 4 bases, J lost 3 bases, and 19 bases lay in between. CDR3 length equals 16 residues. In DNA, the CDR3 is TGTGCCAGCAGCCGGAGTTTGGATGACAGCGAAGAGACCCAGTACTTC. Translated: CASSRSLDDSEETQYF.

V is TRBV28 and J is TRBJ2-2, with 12 bases fitting TRBD1. Germline CDR1 reads MDHEN; CDR2 reads SYDVKM. This CDR3 contains 16 residues. The V segment lost 5 bases and the J segment 6 bases; nucleotides outside the gene matches: 7. CDR3 residues: CASSQTGTGGAGELFF. CDR3 nucleotide sequence: TGTGCCAGCAGTCAAACCGGGACAGGGGGCGCCGGGGAGCTGTTTTTT.

The chain couples TRBV7-5 to TRBJ1-2; the D call of TRBD1 is as the table states it, not checked on the DNA. TRBV7-5 is a listed pseudogene. The CDR3 is 17 residues long. The CDR3 DNA reads as TGTGCCAGAAGCTTAATTCGCGTTAAGGGGGCCTACTCTGGCTACACCTTC. It specifies CARSLIRVKGAYSGYTF.

This chain uses TRBV7-9 with TRBJ1-5; no clear D gene. V was pared by 3 bases and J by 9 bases, with 15 bases between. This CDR3 spans 14 amino acids. Germline V gives CDR1 SEHNR, CDR2 FQNEAQ (reference sequence). The DNA of the CDR3 is TGTGCCAGCAGCTTTGAGGCACTCGGAGCGCCCCAGCATTTT. It specifies CASSFEALGAPQHF.